This T cell receptor beta chain is drawn from a study of blood T cell repertoires in COVID-19. Across the whole study: Samples taken during acute and convalescent COVID-19 were collected in the United States, Italy and Spain.

In germline, CDR1 is SGHVS, CDR2 FNYEAQ. The V gene end was trimmed by 6 bases and the J gene end by 1 base; junction bases not matched to a gene: 16. CDR3 length equals 18 residues. Data came from immunoSEQ multiplex PCR; TCRdb stores just in-frame clones and leaves some out. The sample carries about 80,000 clones, around 76% recorded once. The receptor comes from a human donor in a cohort sampled during active COVID-19. This chain joins TRBV7-6 and TRBJ2-5, with 8 positions matching TRBD2. The sequencing sample was made of peripheral blood. In DNA form, the CDR3 reads TGTGCCAGCAGGATAAGCGGGAGTAATGAGAGGCCCCAAGAGACCCAGTACTTC. Amino acid sequence: CASRISGSNERPQETQYF.